A single sample gave rise to the 10 T cell receptor beta chains below, sequenced in a study of patients and donors after allogeneic stem cell transplantation. In TCRdb, the RT-PCR reads were re-called with MiXCR into one record per CDR3 protein. The sample includes about a million distinct CDR3 sequences, around 17% of them seen just once. The sample taken for sequencing was blood, either unsorted or a sorted T cell fraction (not recorded which). All receptors derive from a human donor who was either an allogeneic HSCT recipient or a stem cell or donor lymphocyte infusion donor (not recorded which). It is not recorded whose cells these are; they may come from a transplant donor.

The count of this clonotype is one. The chain links TRBV9 to TRBJ2-7; D not certain. With 4 bases removed from V and 0 bases from J, the gap between germline ends came to 14 bases. This CDR3 region has 15 residues. Germline V gene sequence: CDR1 SGDLS, CDR2 YYNGEE. CDR3 DNA sequence: TGTGCCAGCAGCCCCCGGACGGAGAGCTCCTACGAGCAGTACTTC. Amino acids: CASSPRTESSYEQYF.

The chain links TRBV27 to TRBJ2-7; the D is unclear. The ends were cut back, 1 base at V and 2 bases at J, with 12 bases in the middle. Germline V lookup: CDR1 MNHEY, CDR2 SMNVEV (reference sequence). The CDR3 is made up of 15 amino acids. CDR3 loop: CASSLYRLEAYEQYF. In DNA, the CDR3 is TGTGCCAGCAGTTTATACCGCCTAGAAGCCTACGAGCAGTACTTC.

This clonotype was detected a few times. The chain has TRBV5-5 and TRBJ2-3, with a tentative D call TRBD1 (6 bases). Trimming shortened V by 2 bases and J by 2 bases, and 12 bases separated the two germline ends. The CDR3 sequence is 15 residues long. Germline CDR1 reads SGHKS; CDR2 reads YYEKEE (reference sequence). This CDR3 is CASSLPGTTTDTQYF. CDR3 nucleotides: TGTGCCAGCAGCTTACCCGGGACAACCACAGATACGCAGTATTTT.

This clonotype showed up just a few times. This chain links TRBV12-3 or TRBV12-4 with TRBJ2-1, with TRBD2 matching over 12 bases. This CDR3 region has 14 residues. J gave up 9 bases and V 6 bases, and 6 bases lay outside the gene matches. The CDR3 here is CASSSSGRDGEQFF. The CDR3 DNA follows: TGTGCCAGCAGCTCTAGCGGGAGGGACGGTGAGCAGTTCTTC.

J is TRBJ1-1 and V is TRBV9; no clear D gene. Germline CDR1 is SGDLS and CDR2 is YYNGEE. V shed 2 bases and J shed 1 base, with 6 bases lying between them. CDR3 length: 13 amino acids. CDR3 in DNA: TGTGCCAGCAGCGTCCGCCCGAACACTGAAGCTTTCTTT. Amino acids: CASSVRPNTEAFF.

This chain uses TRBV18 with TRBJ2-1; 10 nucleotides match TRBD1. Germline lookup yields CDR1 KGHSH and CDR2 LQKENI. V lost 3 bases to trimming and J lost 9 bases; unmatched junction nucleotides: 2. The CDR3 spans 13 residues. CDR3 region: CASSPGQGIEQFF. In DNA, the CDR3 is TGTGCCAGCTCACCGGGACAGGGGATTGAGCAGTTCTTC.

Only a few counts were recorded for this clonotype. This rearrangement joins TRBV3-1 to TRBJ2-2; D is perhaps TRBD1 (6 bases). Trimming removed 2 bases at V and 6 bases at J, with 10 bases between. This CDR3 spans 14 amino acids. From germline, CDR1 is LGHDT and CDR2 YNNKEL (reference sequence). CDR3 coding DNA: TGTGCCAGCAGCCAACGGGACATTGCCGGGGAGCTGTTTTTT. As protein: CASSQRDIAGELFF. The full variable domain, with the rest looked up from reference TRBV3-1 and TRBJ2-2, is DTAVSQTPKYLVTQMGNDKSIKCEQNLGHDTMYWYKQDSKKFLKIMFSYNNKELIINETVPNRFSPKSPDKAHLNLHINSLELGDSAVYFCASSQRDIAGELFFGEGSRLTVL.

This clonotype came up a few times. Germline is not matched at one junction end, which may reflect a read error. The chain employs TRBV7-9 and TRBJ1-2; D unclear. The CDR3 runs 13 residues. Germline V gives CDR1 SEHNR, CDR2 FQNEAQ (reference sequence). The CDR3: CASSLIKLKDVYF. In DNA, the CDR3 is TGTGCCAGCAGCTTAATTAAGTTAAAGGACGTCTACTTC.

This clonotype has a handful of counts. J is TRBJ2-3 and V is TRBV20-1, with TRBD2 matching over 7 bases. V lost 1 base, J lost 2 bases, and 6 bases stayed unmatched. CDR3 length: 15 residues. CDR1 is DFQATT and CDR2 is SNEGSKA in the germline V gene (reference sequence). The CDR3: CSARVGSGYTDTQYF. For the CDR3, the DNA is TGCAGTGCTAGAGTTGGTAGCGGGTACACAGATACGCAGTATTTT.

The rearrangement links TRBV11-3 to TRBJ2-1; D is unresolved. V was clipped by 1 base and J by 8 bases, with 15 bases between them. Germline V lookup: CDR1 SGHNT, CDR2 YENEEA. The CDR3 is 15 residues long. DNA of the CDR3: TGTGCCAGCAGCTTAGGTGCCCTTGTTCTCGATGAGCAGTTCTTC. Its protein product is CASSLGALVLDEQFF.